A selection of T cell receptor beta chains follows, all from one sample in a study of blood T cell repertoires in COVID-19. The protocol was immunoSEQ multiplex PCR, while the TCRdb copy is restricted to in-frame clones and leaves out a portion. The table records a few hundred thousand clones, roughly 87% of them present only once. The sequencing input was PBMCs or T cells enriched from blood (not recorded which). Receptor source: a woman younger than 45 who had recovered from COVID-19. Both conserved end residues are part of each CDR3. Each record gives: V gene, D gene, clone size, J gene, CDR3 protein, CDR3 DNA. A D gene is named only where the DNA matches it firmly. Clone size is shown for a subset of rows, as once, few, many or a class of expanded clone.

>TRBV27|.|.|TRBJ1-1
CASSFSGHLNTEAFF
TGTGCCAGCAGTTTCAGTGGGCACTTGAACACTGAAGCTTTCTTT
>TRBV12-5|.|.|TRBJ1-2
CASGFGGDGYTF
TGTGCTAGTGGTTTCGGTGGTGATGGCTACACCTTC
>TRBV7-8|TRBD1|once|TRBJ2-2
CASSLGGTGFLNTGELFF
TGTGCCAGCAGCTTAGGCGGGACAGGGTTTTTGAACACCGGGGAGCTGTTTTTT
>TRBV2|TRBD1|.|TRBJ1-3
CASKTGVGNTIYF
TGTGCCAGCAAGACAGGGGTGGGAAACACCATATATTTT
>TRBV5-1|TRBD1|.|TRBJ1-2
CASSLGTGEAGYTF
TGCGCCAGCAGCTTGGGGACAGGGGAGGCTGGCTACACCTTC
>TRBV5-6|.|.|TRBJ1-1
CASSFIGKNTEAFF
TGTGCCAGCAGCTTTATCGGGAAGAACACTGAAGCTTTCTTT
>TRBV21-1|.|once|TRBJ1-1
CASRGGENTEAFF
TGTGCCAGCAGAGGGGGAGAGAACACTGAAGCTTTCTTT
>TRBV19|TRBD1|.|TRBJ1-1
CASSNRGNTEAFF
TGTGCCAGTAGTAACAGGGGCAACACTGAAGCTTTCTTT
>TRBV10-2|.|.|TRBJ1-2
CASSEAGNGYTF
TGCGCCAGCAGTGAGGCGGGGAATGGCTACACCTTC
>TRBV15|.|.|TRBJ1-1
CATSRTGNTEAFF
TGTGCCACCAGCCGCACTGGGAACACTGAAGCTTTCTTT
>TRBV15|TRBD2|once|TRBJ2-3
CATSAGTSGVSTDTQYF
TGTGCCACCAGCGCCGGGACTAGCGGGGTTAGTACAGATACGCAGTATTTT
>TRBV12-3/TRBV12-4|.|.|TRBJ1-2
CASSLRTVYGYTF
TGTGCCAGCAGTTTACGGACTGTCTATGGCTACACCTTC
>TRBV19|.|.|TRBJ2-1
CASSMSIYNEQFF
TGTGCCAGTAGTATGTCCATCTACAATGAGCAGTTCTTC
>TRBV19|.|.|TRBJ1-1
CASSPKRRVASEAFF
TGTGCCAGTAGTCCCAAGAGGAGGGTCGCCTCTGAAGCTTTCTTT
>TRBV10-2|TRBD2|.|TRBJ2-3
CATICSGGRTDTQYF
TGCGCCACCATATGCAGCGGGGGGCGCACAGATACGCAGTATTTT
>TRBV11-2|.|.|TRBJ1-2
CASSQTYSNYGYTF
TGTGCCAGCAGCCAAACCTACAGTAACTATGGCTACACCTTC
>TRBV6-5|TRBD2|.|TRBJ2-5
CASSYSVGGQETQYF
TGTGCCAGCAGTTACTCCGTGGGGGGGCAAGAGACCCAGTACTTC
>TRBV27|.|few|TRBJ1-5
CASSRRAGGPLSNQPQHF
TGTGCCAGCAGCCGTAGGGCTGGGGGCCCCCTTAGCAATCAGCCCCAGCATTTT
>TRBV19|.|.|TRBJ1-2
CASSISRGYNYGYTF
TGTGCCAGTAGTATCTCGAGAGGGTATAACTATGGCTACACCTTC
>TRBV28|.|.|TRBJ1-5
CASSPGRRPWKRVSNQPQHF
TGTGCCAGCAGTCCCGGACGGCGTCCATGGAAGAGGGTAAGCAATCAGCCCCAGCATTTT
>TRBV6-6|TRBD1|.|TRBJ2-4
CASSYFGQGENIQYF
TGTGCCAGCAGTTACTTCGGACAGGGCGAAAACATTCAGTACTTC
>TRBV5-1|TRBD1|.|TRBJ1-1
CASSLEDRSEAFF
TGCGCCAGCAGCTTGGAGGACAGGTCCGAAGCTTTCTTT
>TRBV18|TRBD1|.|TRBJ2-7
CASSSDRKPLSFTPEQYF
TGTGCCAGCTCGTCGGACAGGAAGCCTCTATCTTTCACCCCCGAGCAGTACTTC
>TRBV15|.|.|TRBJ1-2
CATSEITNYGYTF
TGTGCCACCAGCGAGATAACTAACTATGGCTACACCTTC
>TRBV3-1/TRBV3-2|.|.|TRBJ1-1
CASSQPPGDTEAFF
TGTGCCAGCAGCCAACCACCCGGGGACACTGAAGCTTTCTTT
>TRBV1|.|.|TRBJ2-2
CTSSQELAGCTGELFF
TGCACCAGCAGCCAAGAACTAGCGGGGTGCACCGGGGAGCTGTTTTTT